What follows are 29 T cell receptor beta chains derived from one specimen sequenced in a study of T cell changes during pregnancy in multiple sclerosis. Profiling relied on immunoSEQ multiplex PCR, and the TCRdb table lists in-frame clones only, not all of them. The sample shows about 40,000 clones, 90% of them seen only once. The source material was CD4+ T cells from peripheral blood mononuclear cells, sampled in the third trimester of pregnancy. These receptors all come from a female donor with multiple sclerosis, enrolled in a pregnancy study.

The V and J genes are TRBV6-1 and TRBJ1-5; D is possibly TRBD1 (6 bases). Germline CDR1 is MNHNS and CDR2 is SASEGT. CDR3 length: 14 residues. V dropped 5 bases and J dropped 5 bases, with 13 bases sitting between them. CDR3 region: CASSWTGGYQPQHF. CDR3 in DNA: TGTGCCAGCAGTTGGACTGGGGGCTATCAGCCCCAGCATTTT.

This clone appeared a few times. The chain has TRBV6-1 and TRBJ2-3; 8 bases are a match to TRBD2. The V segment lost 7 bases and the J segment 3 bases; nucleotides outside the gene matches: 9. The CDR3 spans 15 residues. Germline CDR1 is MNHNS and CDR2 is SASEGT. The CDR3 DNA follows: TGTGCCAGCACCGCTAGCGGGCATATAACAGATACGCAGTATTTT. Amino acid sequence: CASTASGHITDTQYF.

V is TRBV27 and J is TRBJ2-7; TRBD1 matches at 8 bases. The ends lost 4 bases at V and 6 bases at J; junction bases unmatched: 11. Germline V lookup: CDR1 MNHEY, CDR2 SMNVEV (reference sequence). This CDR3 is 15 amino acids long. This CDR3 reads CASSSWVQGAAEQYF. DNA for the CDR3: TGTGCCAGCAGTTCCTGGGTTCAGGGGGCTGCCGAGCAGTACTTC.

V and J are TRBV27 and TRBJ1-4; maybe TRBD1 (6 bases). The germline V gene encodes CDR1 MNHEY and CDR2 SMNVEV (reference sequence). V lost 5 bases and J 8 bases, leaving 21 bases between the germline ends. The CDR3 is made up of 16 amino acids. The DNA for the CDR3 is TGTGCCAGCAGTCCCCCCAGGACAGTCAGAGGGGAAAAACTGTTTTTT. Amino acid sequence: CASSPPRTVRGEKLFF.

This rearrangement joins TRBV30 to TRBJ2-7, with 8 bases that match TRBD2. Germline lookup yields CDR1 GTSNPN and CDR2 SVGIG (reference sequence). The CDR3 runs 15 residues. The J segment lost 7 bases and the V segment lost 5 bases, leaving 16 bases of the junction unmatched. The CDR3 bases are TGTGCCTGGGCCCGGGTTGGGGGCGGGGGGCAGGAGCAGTACTTC. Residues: CAWARVGGGGQEQYF. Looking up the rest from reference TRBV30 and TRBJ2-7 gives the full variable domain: SQTIHQWPATLVQPVGSPLSLECTVEGTSNPNLYWYRQAAGRGLQLLFYSVGIGQISSEVPQNLSASRPQDRQFILSSKKLLLSDSGFYLCAWARVGGGGQEQYFGPGTRLTVT.

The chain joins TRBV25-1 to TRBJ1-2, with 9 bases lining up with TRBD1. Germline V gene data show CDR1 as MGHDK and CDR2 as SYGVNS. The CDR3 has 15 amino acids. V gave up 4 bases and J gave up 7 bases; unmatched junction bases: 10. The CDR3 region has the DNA TGTGCCAGCAGTGGCCCGGGACAGGGAAAGTCTGGCTACACCTTC. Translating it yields CASSGPGQGKSGYTF.

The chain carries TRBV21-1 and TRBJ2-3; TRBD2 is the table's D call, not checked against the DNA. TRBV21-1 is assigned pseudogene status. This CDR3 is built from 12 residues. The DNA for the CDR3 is TGTGCCAGCAGCAAACTTGCAGATACGCAGTATTTT. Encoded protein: CASSKLADTQYF.

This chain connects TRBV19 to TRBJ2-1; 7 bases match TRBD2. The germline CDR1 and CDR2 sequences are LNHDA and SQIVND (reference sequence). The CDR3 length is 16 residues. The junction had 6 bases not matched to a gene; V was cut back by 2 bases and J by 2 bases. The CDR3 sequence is CASSIIAGATYNEQFF. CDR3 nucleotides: TGTGCCAGTAGTATAATCGCGGGAGCCACCTACAATGAGCAGTTCTTC.

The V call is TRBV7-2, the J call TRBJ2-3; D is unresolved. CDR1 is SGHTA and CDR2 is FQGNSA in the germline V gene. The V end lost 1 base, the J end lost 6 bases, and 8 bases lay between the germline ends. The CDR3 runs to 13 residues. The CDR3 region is CASSLVGRDTQYF. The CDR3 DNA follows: TGTGCCAGCAGCTTAGTCGGCAGGGATACGCAGTATTTT.

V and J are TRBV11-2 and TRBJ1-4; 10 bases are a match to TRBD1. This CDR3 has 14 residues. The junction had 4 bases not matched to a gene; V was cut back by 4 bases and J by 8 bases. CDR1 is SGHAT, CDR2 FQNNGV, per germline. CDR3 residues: CASSSDRGREKLFF. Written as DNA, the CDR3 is TGTGCCAGCAGCTCCGACAGGGGGCGAGAAAAACTGTTTTTT. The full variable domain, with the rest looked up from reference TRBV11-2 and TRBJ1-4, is EAGVAQSPRYKIIEKRQSVAFWCNPISGHATLYWYQQILGQGPKLLIQFQNNGVVDDSQLPKDRFSAERLKGVDSTLKIQPAKLEDSAVYLCASSSDRGREKLFFGSGTQLSVL.

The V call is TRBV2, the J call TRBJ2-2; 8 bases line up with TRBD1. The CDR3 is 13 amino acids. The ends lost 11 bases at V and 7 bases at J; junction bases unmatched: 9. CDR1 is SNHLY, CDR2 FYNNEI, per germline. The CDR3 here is CAGDRTGYGELFF. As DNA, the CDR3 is TGTGCCGGGGATCGGACAGGGTACGGGGAGCTGTTTTTT.

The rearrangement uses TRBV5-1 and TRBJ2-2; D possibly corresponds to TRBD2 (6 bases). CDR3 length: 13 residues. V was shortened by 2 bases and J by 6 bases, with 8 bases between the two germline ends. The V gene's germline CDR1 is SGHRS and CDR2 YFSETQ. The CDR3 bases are TGCGCCAGCAGCTTAGGAGGGCCCGGGGAGCTGTTTTTT. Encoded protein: CASSLGGPGELFF.

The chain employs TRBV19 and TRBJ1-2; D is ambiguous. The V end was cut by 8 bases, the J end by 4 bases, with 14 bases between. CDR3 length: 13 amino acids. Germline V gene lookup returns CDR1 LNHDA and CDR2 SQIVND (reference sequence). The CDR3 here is CASARGSGYGYTF. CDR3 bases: TGTGCCAGTGCCCGGGGTAGTGGCTATGGCTACACCTTC.

The CDR3 bases are TGTGCCATCAGTGACCTAGCGATAAGCACAGATACGCAGTATTTT. This codes for CAISDLAISTDTQYF. The rearrangement joins TRBV10-3 to TRBJ2-3; D might be TRBD2 (6 bases). Germline V gene data show CDR1 as ENHRY and CDR2 as SYGVKD. Trimming removed 3 bases from V and 0 bases from J, with 10 bases in between. This CDR3 spans 15 amino acids.

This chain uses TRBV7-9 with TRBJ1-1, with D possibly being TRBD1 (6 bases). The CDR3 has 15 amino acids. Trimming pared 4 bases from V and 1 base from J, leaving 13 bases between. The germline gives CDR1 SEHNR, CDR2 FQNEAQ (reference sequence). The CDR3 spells CASSSMPGQNTEAFF. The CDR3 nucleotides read TGTGCCAGCAGCTCAATGCCGGGACAGAACACTGAAGCTTTCTTT. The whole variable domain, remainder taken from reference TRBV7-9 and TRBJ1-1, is DTGVSQNPRHKITKRGQNVTFRCDPISEHNRLYWYRQTLGQGPEFLTYFQNEAQLEKSRLLSDRFSAERPKGSFSTLEIQRTEQGDSAMYLCASSSMPGQNTEAFFGQGTRLTVV.

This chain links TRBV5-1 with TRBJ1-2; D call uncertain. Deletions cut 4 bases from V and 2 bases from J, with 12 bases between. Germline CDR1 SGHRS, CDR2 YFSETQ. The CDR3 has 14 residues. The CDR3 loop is CASSQTNQNYGYTF. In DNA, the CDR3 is TGCGCCAGCAGCCAAACTAATCAGAACTATGGCTACACCTTC.

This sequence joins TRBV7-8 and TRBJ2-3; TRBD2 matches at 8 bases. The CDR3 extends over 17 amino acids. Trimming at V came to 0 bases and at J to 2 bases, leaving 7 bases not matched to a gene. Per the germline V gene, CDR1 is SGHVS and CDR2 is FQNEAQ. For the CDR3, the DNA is TGTGCCAGCAGCTTAGCAGGGACTAGTCGAACCACAGATACGCAGTATTTT. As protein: CASSLAGTSRTTDTQYF.

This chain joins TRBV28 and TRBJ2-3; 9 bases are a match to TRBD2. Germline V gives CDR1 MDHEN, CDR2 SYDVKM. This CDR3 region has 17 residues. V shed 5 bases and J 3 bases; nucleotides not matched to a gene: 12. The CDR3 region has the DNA TGTGCCAGCAGTCCAATTCCCGCGGGAGGGAGGACAGATACGCAGTATTTT. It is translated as CASSPIPAGGRTDTQYF.

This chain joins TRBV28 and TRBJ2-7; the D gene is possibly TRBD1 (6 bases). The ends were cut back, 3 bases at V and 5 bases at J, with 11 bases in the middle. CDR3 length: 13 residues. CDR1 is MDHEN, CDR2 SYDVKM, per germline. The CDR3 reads CASSLDSPHEQYF. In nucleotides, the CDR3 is TGTGCCAGCAGTTTGGACAGCCCCCACGAGCAGTACTTC.

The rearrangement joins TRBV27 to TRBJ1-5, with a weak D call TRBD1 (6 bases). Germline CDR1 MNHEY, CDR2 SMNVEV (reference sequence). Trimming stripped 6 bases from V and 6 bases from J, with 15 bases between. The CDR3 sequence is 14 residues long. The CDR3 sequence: CASRRGGSSQPQHF. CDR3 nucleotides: TGTGCCAGCAGAAGGGGGGGGTCGAGTCAGCCCCAGCATTTT.

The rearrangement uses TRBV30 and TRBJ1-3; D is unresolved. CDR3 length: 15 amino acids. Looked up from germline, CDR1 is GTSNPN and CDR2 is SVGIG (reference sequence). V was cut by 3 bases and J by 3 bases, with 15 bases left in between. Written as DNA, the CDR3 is TGTGCCTGGAGAAAACAGTCGATCCTTGGAAACACCATATATTTT. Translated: CAWRKQSILGNTIYF.

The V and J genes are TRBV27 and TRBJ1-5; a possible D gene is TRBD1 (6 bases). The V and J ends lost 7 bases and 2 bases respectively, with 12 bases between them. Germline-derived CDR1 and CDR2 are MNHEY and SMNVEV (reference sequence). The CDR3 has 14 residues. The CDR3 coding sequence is TGTGCCAGCACCACATACAGGGGCAATCAGCCCCAGCATTTT. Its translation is CASTTYRGNQPQHF.

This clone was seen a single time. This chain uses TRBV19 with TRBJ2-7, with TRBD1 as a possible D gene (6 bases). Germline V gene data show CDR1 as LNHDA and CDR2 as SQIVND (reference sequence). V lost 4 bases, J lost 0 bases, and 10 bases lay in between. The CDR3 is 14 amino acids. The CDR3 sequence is CASSRQAPSYEQYF. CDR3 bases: TGTGCCAGTAGTAGACAGGCACCCTCCTACGAGCAGTACTTC.

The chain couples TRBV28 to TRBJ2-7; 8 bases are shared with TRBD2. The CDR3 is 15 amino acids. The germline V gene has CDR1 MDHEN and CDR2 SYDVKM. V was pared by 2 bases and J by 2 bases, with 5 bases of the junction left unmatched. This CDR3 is CASSLSGSHPYEQYF. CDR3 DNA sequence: TGTGCCAGCAGTTTAAGCGGGAGCCATCCCTACGAGCAGTACTTC.

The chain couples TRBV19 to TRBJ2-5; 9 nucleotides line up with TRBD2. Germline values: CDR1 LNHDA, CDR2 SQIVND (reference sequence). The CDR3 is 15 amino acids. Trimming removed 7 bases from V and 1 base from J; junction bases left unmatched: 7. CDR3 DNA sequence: TGTGCCAGTATACCAGGACTAGCGTGCCAAGAGACCCAGTACTTC. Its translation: CASIPGLACQETQYF.

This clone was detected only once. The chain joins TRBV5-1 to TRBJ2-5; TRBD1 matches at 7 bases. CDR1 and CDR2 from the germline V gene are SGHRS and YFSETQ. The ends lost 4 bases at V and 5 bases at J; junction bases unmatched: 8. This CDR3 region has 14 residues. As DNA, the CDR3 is TGCGCCAGCAGCCAAGGGGGCGTTGGGGAGACCCAGTACTTC. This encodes CASSQGGVGETQYF.

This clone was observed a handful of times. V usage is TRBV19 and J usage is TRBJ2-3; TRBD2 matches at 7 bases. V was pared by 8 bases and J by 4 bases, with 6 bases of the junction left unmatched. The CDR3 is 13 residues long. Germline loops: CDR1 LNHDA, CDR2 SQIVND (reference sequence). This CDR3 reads CASAGEGPDTQYF. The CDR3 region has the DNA TGTGCCAGTGCGGGAGAGGGTCCAGATACGCAGTATTTT.

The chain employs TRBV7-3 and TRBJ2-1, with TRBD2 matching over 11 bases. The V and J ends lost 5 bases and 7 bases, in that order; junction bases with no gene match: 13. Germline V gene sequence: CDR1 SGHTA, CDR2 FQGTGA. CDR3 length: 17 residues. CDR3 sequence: CASSTLPGLAAPNEQFF. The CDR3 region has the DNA TGTGCCAGCAGCACCTTACCGGGACTAGCGGCCCCTAATGAGCAGTTCTTC.

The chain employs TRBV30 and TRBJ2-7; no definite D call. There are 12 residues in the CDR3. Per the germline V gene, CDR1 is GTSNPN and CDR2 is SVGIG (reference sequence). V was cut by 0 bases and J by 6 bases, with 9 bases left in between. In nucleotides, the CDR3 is TGTGCCTGGAGTGTGAGCGCTGGCGAGCAGTACTTC. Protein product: CAWSVSAGEQYF.